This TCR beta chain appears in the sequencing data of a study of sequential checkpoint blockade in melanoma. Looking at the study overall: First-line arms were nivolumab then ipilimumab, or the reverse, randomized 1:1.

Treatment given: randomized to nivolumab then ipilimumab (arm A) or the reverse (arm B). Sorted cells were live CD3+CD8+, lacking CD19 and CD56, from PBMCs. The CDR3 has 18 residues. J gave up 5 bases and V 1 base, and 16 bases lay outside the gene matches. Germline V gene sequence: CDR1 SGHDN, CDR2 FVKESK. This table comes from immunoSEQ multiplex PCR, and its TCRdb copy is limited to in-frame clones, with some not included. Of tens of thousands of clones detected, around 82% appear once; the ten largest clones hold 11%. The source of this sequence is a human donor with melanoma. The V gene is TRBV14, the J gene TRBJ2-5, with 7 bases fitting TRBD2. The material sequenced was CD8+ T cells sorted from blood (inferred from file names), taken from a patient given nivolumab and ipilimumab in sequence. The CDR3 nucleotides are TGTGCCAGCAGCCAAGGAACCCTAGCGGCTAATATGTGGGAGACCCAGTACTTC. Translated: CASSQGTLAANMWETQYF.